One sample yielded the 6 T cell receptor beta chains listed below, sequenced in a study of blood T cell repertoires in COVID-19. The method was immunoSEQ multiplex PCR; TCRdb's version includes in-frame clones alone and lacks a portion of them. The repertoire holds 180,000 or so clones, with 75% to 80% as singletons. Input material: peripheral blood. These receptors came from a woman between 45 and 60 years old with active or convalescent COVID-19.

This clone was counted a few times. The chain joins TRBV28 to TRBJ2-3, with TRBD1 matching over 9 bases. V shed 4 bases, J shed 5 bases, and the junction held 10 bases outside the gene matches. This CDR3 is built from 16 residues. CDR1 is MDHEN, CDR2 SYDVKM, per germline. The CDR3 sequence is CASSSYGTGLVDTQYF. Written as DNA, the CDR3 is TGTGCCAGCAGTTCCTACGGGACAGGGTTGGTAGATACGCAGTATTTT. The full variable domain, with the rest looked up from reference TRBV28 and TRBJ2-3, is DVKVTQSSRYLVKRTGEKVFLECVQDMDHENMFWYRQDPGLGLRLIYFSYDVKMKEKGDIPEGYSVSREKKERFSLILESASTNQTSMYLCASSSYGTGLVDTQYFGPGTRLTVL.

The table lists this clone with a few counts. The chain recombines TRBV3-1 (or the pseudogene TRBV3-2) with TRBJ1-1; 8 nucleotides line up with TRBD1. Germline lookup yields CDR1 LGHDT and CDR2 YNNKEL (reference sequence). V shed 0 bases and J 1 base; nucleotides not matched to a gene: 10. The CDR3 is made up of 18 amino acids. The CDR3 DNA follows: TGTGCCAGCAGCCAAGATTCATCAGGGGGCGGTAGGAACACTGAAGCTTTCTTT. This codes for CASSQDSSGGGRNTEAFF.

About this clone: A junction boundary mismatches the germline segment, possibly from a read error. J is TRBJ1-2 and V is TRBV30; D possibly corresponds to TRBD1 (6 bases). The CDR3 spans 12 residues. Germline V gives CDR1 GTSNPN, CDR2 SVGIG (reference sequence). The CDR3 DNA reads as TGTGCCTGGAGTCCAGGGAAGGGGACACCTTCCTTC. Encoded protein: CAWSPGKGTPSF.

This chain uses TRBV5-4 with TRBJ1-1; 7 positions agree with TRBD1. After removal of 4 bases from V and 1 base from J, the junction contained 1 base not matched to a gene. Germline lookup yields CDR1 SGHNT and CDR2 YYREEE (reference sequence). The CDR3 has 13 residues. The CDR3 DNA reads as TGTGCCAGCAGCCGGGACAGGAACACTGAAGCTTTCTTT. Its translation is CASSRDRNTEAFF.

J is TRBJ2-2 and V is TRBV29-1; 11 bases map to TRBD2. CDR1 SQVTM and CDR2 ANQGSEA come from the germline V gene. The ends lost 6 bases at V and 8 bases at J; junction bases unmatched: 5. The CDR3 consists of 13 residues. The CDR3 loop is CSVGTSGAGELFF. The CDR3 DNA reads as TGCAGCGTAGGGACTAGCGGTGCTGGGGAGCTGTTTTTT.

This clone was observed a single time. The J gene is TRBJ2-1, the V gene TRBV5-1; 7 bases fit TRBD2. The CDR3 totals 15 residues. V shed 1 base, J shed 6 bases, and the junction held 7 bases outside the gene matches. The germline V gene encodes CDR1 SGHRS and CDR2 YFSETQ. The CDR3 DNA follows: TGCGCCAGCAGCTTGAACGGACTAGAGGGCAATGAGCAGTTCTTC. It encodes CASSLNGLEGNEQFF.